Below, 20 T cell receptor beta chains from the same sample are listed, as sequenced in a study of OX40 agonist ivuxolimab in advanced cancers. Using immunoSEQ multiplex PCR, the repertoire was profiled, and TCRdb retains in-frame clones only, with some absent. There are tens of thousands of clones in the sample; roughly 87% occur only once, and under 0.35% lies in the top ten. The source material was CD4+ or CD8+ T cells sorted from blood, sampled in a trial of the OX40 agonist ivuxolimab. The receptor source for this set is an adult with an advanced solid tumor such as melanoma, head and neck, liver or kidney cancer.

The chain combines TRBV19 with TRBJ2-2; TRBD1 matches 11 bases. This CDR3 region has 15 residues. Germline trimming cut 6 bases from V and 5 bases from J; bases unmatched to any gene: 5. Germline CDR1 reads LNHDA; CDR2 reads SQIVND (reference sequence). CDR3 nucleotides: TGTGCCAGTAGCTGGGACAGGGGGGTGACCGGGGAGCTGTTTTTT. Its protein is CASSWDRGVTGELFF.

This clone was counted once. This sequence joins TRBV2 and TRBJ1-5, with D hard to call. The germline CDR1 and CDR2 sequences are SNHLY and FYNNEI. The CDR3 contains 15 residues. V lost 4 bases, J lost 0 bases, and 10 bases lay in between. This CDR3 reads CASSVRMASNQPQHF. The CDR3, as DNA: TGTGCCAGCAGTGTAAGGATGGCTAGCAATCAGCCCCAGCATTTT. The full variable domain, in which reference TRBV2 and TRBJ1-5 provide the parts outside the CDR3, is EPEVTQTPSHQVTQMGQEVILRCVPISNHLYFYWYRQILGQKVEFLVSFYNNEISEKSEIFDDQFSVERPDGSNFTLKIRSTKLEDSAMYFCASSVRMASNQPQHFGDGTRLSIL.

The CDR3 DNA is TGTGCCAGCAGGCAACCGGGACACTACACCGGGGAGCTGTTTTTT. It translates to CASRQPGHYTGELFF. The chain is built from TRBV6-5 and TRBJ2-2; tentative D call: TRBD1 (6 bases). Trimming stripped 6 bases from V and 3 bases from J, with 14 bases between. The CDR3 has 15 residues. Germline CDR1 MNHEY, CDR2 SVGAGI.

The chain employs TRBV7-3 and TRBJ1-1; 10 bases map to TRBD1. The germline V gene encodes CDR1 SGHTA and CDR2 FQGTGA. The CDR3 runs 16 residues. V shed 2 bases and J 5 bases; nucleotides not matched to a gene: 8. CDR3 DNA: TGTGCCAGCAGCTTAGTAGGGGACAGGGGAGGTACTGAAGCTTTCTTT. This codes for CASSLVGDRGGTEAFF.

The rearrangement uses TRBV4-1 and TRBJ1-5, with D possibly being TRBD1 (5 bases). V was pared by 4 bases and J by 3 bases, with 10 bases between. This CDR3 spans 14 amino acids. CDR1 and CDR2 (germline): MGHRA, YSYEKL. CDR3 coding DNA: TGCGCCAGCAGCCGTCTGACAGTCAATCAGCCCCAGCATTTT. It encodes CASSRLTVNQPQHF.

J is TRBJ2-3 and V is TRBV6-9, with a tentative D call TRBD1 (6 bases). The CDR3 contains 15 residues. Trimming removed 6 bases at V and 2 bases at J, with 15 bases between. The germline V gene has CDR1 MNHGY and CDR2 SVAAGI. For the CDR3, the DNA is TGTGCCAGCAGCCCGACAGGATCCGACACAGATACGCAGTATTTT. It encodes CASSPTGSDTDTQYF.

The sample holds a few counts of this clone. The V call is TRBV4-1, the J call TRBJ1-1, with unresolved D. With 0 bases removed from V and 10 bases from J, the gap between germline ends came to 12 bases. Germline-derived CDR1 and CDR2 are MGHRA and YSYEKL. This CDR3 has 13 residues. CDR3 region: CASSQDLPPRAFF. The CDR3 region has the DNA TGCGCCAGCAGCCAAGACCTCCCCCCCAGAGCTTTCTTT.

CDR3 loop: CASSIPGQMRRGEQFF. The DNA of the CDR3 is TGTGCCAGTAGTATCCCCGGACAGATGAGACGAGGTGAGCAGTTCTTC. The chain joins TRBV19 to TRBJ2-1; a possible D gene is TRBD1 (6 bases). CDR3 length: 16 amino acids. Trimming shortened V by 3 bases and J by 9 bases, and 21 bases separated the two germline ends. CDR1 and CDR2 from the germline V gene are LNHDA and SQIVND (reference sequence).

This chain links TRBV12-5 with TRBJ1-1; D is uncertain. Between the trimmed V and J ends, which lost 2 bases and 0 bases, there was a span of 7 bases. This CDR3 is built from 14 residues. Per germline, CDR1 LGHNT and CDR2 FRNRAP. CDR3 in DNA: TGTGCTAGTGGTTTGATACCCGTGAACACTGAAGCTTTCTTT. Amino acid sequence: CASGLIPVNTEAFF.

The rearrangement links TRBV18 to TRBJ2-5; 7 bases align to TRBD1. The CDR3 is 14 residues long. V gave up 6 bases and J gave up 4 bases; unmatched junction bases: 8. Germline-derived CDR1 and CDR2 are KGHSH and LQKENI. This chain's CDR3 is CASSRDRVGETQYF. CDR3 nucleotide sequence: TGTGCCAGCTCGCGTGACAGGGTGGGAGAGACCCAGTACTTC. The complete variable domain, with remaining parts taken from reference TRBV18 and TRBJ2-5, reads NAGVMQNPRHLVRRRGQEARLRCSPMKGHSHVYWYRQLPEEGLKFMVYLQKENIIDESGMPKERFSAEFPKEGPSILRIQQVVRGDSAAYFCASSRDRVGETQYFGPGTRLLVL.

V and J are TRBV28 and TRBJ1-3; D is ambiguous. Per the germline V gene, CDR1 is MDHEN and CDR2 is SYDVKM. There are 12 residues in the CDR3. Trimming cost V 3 bases and J 4 bases, with 4 bases left between them. CDR3 region: CASSFLGNTIYF. CDR3 in DNA: TGTGCCAGCAGTTTCTTGGGAAACACCATATATTTT. The variable domain in full, with the rest retrieved from reference TRBV28 and TRBJ1-3, is DVKVTQSSRYLVKRTGEKVFLECVQDMDHENMFWYRQDPGLGLRLIYFSYDVKMKEKGDIPEGYSVSREKKERFSLILESASTNQTSMYLCASSFLGNTIYFGEGSWLTVV.

In DNA form, the CDR3 reads TGTGCCAGTAGTATCCGGCTAGCGGGGGGGCTCGACACCGGGGAGCTGTTTTTT. It codes for CASSIRLAGGLDTGELFF. The chain is built from TRBV19 and TRBJ2-2; TRBD2 matches at 12 bases. The germline gives CDR1 LNHDA, CDR2 SQIVND (reference sequence). With V trimmed by 3 bases and J by 3 bases, 8 bases remained unmatched. The CDR3 length is 18 residues.

The rearrangement links TRBV30 to TRBJ2-7; a weak D match, TRBD1 (5 bases). The length of the CDR3 is 15 residues. The germline V gene encodes CDR1 GTSNPN and CDR2 SVGIG (reference sequence). The V gene lost 0 bases and the J gene lost 7 bases, with 19 bases spanning the gap. CDR3 nucleotide sequence: TGTGCCTGGAGTGTACGTAAAGGGGCCCTAGGGGAGCAGTACTTC. It is translated as CAWSVRKGALGEQYF.

V usage is TRBV27 and J usage is TRBJ2-3; no reliable D call. The germline CDR1 and CDR2 sequences are MNHEY and SMNVEV (reference sequence). The V end lost 0 bases, the J end lost 2 bases, and 6 bases lay between the germline ends. The CDR3 runs to 14 residues. The CDR3 DNA sequence: TGTGCCAGCAGTTTATCGTGGGACACAGATACGCAGTATTTT. It translates to CASSLSWDTDTQYF.

This clone was detected once. The rearrangement uses TRBV6-1 and TRBJ2-1; D possibly corresponds to TRBD2 (7 bases). The germline CDR1 and CDR2 sequences are MNHNS and SASEGT. V gave up 1 base and J gave up 0 bases, with 10 bases separating them. The CDR3 has 16 amino acids. The CDR3 coding sequence is TGTGCCAGCAGTGAAGGGGGGGGGCCCTCCTACAATGAGCAGTTCTTC. It translates to CASSEGGGPSYNEQFF.

The chain carries TRBV14 and TRBJ2-5; 7 nucleotides match TRBD2. V trimming: 0 bases; J trimming: 4 bases; junction bases outside the gene matches: 8. The germline CDR1 and CDR2 sequences are SGHDN and FVKESK. This CDR3 has 16 residues. The CDR3 DNA follows: TGTGCCAGCAGCCAAGATGGCACGGGGAGGGGAGAGACCCAGTACTTC. This gives the protein CASSQDGTGRGETQYF.

The rearrangement uses TRBV7-3 and TRBJ1-1; D remains ambiguous. Germline V gene lookup returns CDR1 SGHTA and CDR2 FQGTGA. V lost 1 base, J lost 0 bases, and 9 bases lay in between. This CDR3 comprises 15 residues. The CDR3 sequence: CASSLRADLNTEAFF. The CDR3 DNA is TGTGCCAGCAGCTTAAGGGCGGATTTGAACACTGAAGCTTTCTTT.

The chain joins TRBV19 to TRBJ1-4, with TRBD1 matching 8 bases. The junction had 5 bases not matched to a gene; V was cut back by 5 bases and J by 6 bases. Germline V gene data show CDR1 as LNHDA and CDR2 as SQIVND (reference sequence). The CDR3 is 14 amino acids. CDR3 DNA: TGTGCCAGTAGTTATCCAGGGGGCGATGAAAAACTGTTTTTT. It codes for CASSYPGGDEKLFF.

The gene calls are TRBV30 and TRBJ1-1, with D perhaps TRBD1 (5 bases). Germline V gives CDR1 GTSNPN, CDR2 SVGIG (reference sequence). The V end lost 5 bases, the J end lost 11 bases, and 21 bases lay between the germline ends. The CDR3 is 13 amino acids. The CDR3 DNA is TGTGCCTGGGAGACTTCGACAGAAGCCTTGGCTTTCTTT. Translation gives CAWETSTEALAFF.

This chain joins TRBV6-1 and TRBJ1-6; D is perhaps TRBD1 (6 bases). This CDR3 has 17 amino acids. Germline V lookup: CDR1 MNHNS, CDR2 SASEGT. V was cut by 0 bases and J by 4 bases, with 13 bases left in between. The CDR3 protein is CASSEAPQGSYNSPLHF. In DNA form, the CDR3 reads TGTGCCAGCAGTGAAGCCCCTCAGGGGAGTTATAATTCACCCCTCCACTTT.